The 6 T cell receptor beta chains listed next were all sequenced from one sample in a study of graft-versus-host responses after intestinal transplantation. Libraries were prepared by immunoSEQ multiplex PCR; TCRdb keeps only in-frame clonotypes and omits some of them. The sample carries about 14,000 clones, over 35% recorded once. Plating combined approximately 200,000 CFSE-labeled responder cells with approximately 200,000 irradiated, violet-dye-labeled stimulator cells. The input for sequencing was alloreactive CD8+ T cells from a mixed lymphocyte reaction culture, taken before intestinal transplant. Regarding subset: CFSE-low proliferating T cells sorted from roughly six-day pre-transplant mixed lymphocyte reaction (GvH or HvG direction). The receptor source for this set is a human patient who received an intestinal transplant.

The V call is TRBV4-1, the J call TRBJ1-1, with 7 bases matching TRBD1. J lost 3 bases, V lost 0 bases, and 10 bases had no gene match. CDR1 and CDR2 (germline): MGHRA, YSYEKL. CDR3 length equals 17 residues. This CDR3 is CASSQDRAGGTDTEAFF. The DNA for the CDR3 is TGCGCCAGCAGCCAAGATCGGGCAGGGGGGACGGACACTGAAGCTTTCTTT.

There are a few counts of this clone. V gene TRBV9 combines with J gene TRBJ2-1; TRBD2 matches at 8 bases. The V and J ends lost 3 bases and 6 bases, in that order; junction bases with no gene match: 5. The V gene's germline CDR1 is SGDLS and CDR2 YYNGEE. The CDR3 spans 14 residues. CDR3 DNA sequence: TGTGCCAGCAGCGCGAGCGGGGGCCTCAATGAGCAGTTCTTC. It translates to CASSASGGLNEQFF.

This clone has only a few counts. This sequence joins TRBV7-8 and TRBJ2-5; no clear D. The CDR3 sequence is 12 residues long. Germline-derived CDR1 and CDR2 are SGHVS and FQNEAQ. Between the trimmed V and J ends, which lost 2 bases and 5 bases, there was a span of 6 bases. CDR3 sequence reads: CASSLTRETQYF. The DNA of the CDR3 is TGTGCCAGCAGCTTAACCCGCGAGACCCAGTACTTC.

The rearrangement joins TRBV4-1 to TRBJ2-7, with TRBD1 matching over 8 bases. Germline V gene data show CDR1 as MGHRA and CDR2 as YSYEKL. CDR3 size: 16 residues. With 0 bases clipped from V and 2 bases from J, the junction kept 6 bases outside the gene matches. The CDR3 is CASSQDPGQGTYEQYF. The CDR3 coding sequence is TGCGCCAGCAGCCAAGATCCCGGACAGGGAACCTACGAGCAGTACTTC.

This clone is judged medium-sized. The chain recombines TRBV5-6 with TRBJ1-2; 7 bases are shared with TRBD1. The CDR3 contains 13 residues. In germline, CDR1 is SGHDT, CDR2 YYEEEE. Trimming cost V 2 bases and J 7 bases; bases outside gene matches: 5. The CDR3 region is CASSFDRETGYTF. CDR3 in DNA: TGTGCCAGCAGCTTTGACAGGGAGACTGGCTACACCTTC.

Relative to its sample, this clone is medium-sized (0.01 to 0.1%). V and J are TRBV6-6 and TRBJ1-1, with D possibly being TRBD1 (6 bases). CDR1 MNHNY and CDR2 SVGAGI come from the germline V gene (reference sequence). Trimming stripped 5 bases from V and 10 bases from J, with 17 bases between. This CDR3 spans 13 amino acids. The CDR3 here is CASSPLPGASAFF. The CDR3 nucleotides read TGTGCCAGCAGTCCCCTCCCGGGGGCGTCAGCTTTCTTT.